This paragraph reports one TCR beta chain. Other DNA sequences in the sample encode the same CDR3. This sample was included in a study of T cell changes during pregnancy in multiple sclerosis. Here immunoSEQ multiplex PCR was the method, and the copy in TCRdb shows in-frame clones only, minus some. The profile shows about 68,000 clones, approximately 90% of them singletons. After removal of 2 bases from V and 7 bases from J, the junction contained 7 bases not matched to a gene. Germline V CDR1 and CDR2: LNHDA, SQIVND (reference sequence). The CDR3 sequence is 15 residues long. Sequences were derived from peripheral blood, sampled in the third trimester of pregnancy. This receptor was taken from a female donor with multiple sclerosis, enrolled in a pregnancy study. The chain joins TRBV19 to TRBJ2-1, with 8 positions matching TRBD2. CDR3 sequence reads: CASSISSGGPNEQFF. CDR3 DNA: TGTGCCAGTAGTATATCCAGCGGGGGCCCGAATGAGCAGTTCTTC.